This T cell receptor beta chain appears in the sequencing data of a study of STAT5B mutations in CD4+ large granular lymphocyte leukemia. Points on this clone: The antigen is unknown.

Trimming shortened V by 0 bases and J by 4 bases, and 12 bases separated the two germline ends. From germline, CDR1 is LGHNA and CDR2 YNFKEQ. The CDR3 extends over 15 amino acids. Whole-study findings and limits: Top patient clones used TRBV06 genes more often: 8/27 versus 2/35 in controls.

This was a survey-level run. In the original processing: The detection floor for productive clonotype frequency was 2.59 x 10-5. Produced via immunoSEQ multiplex PCR; TCRdb's table is partial and in-frame only. Clonal size and the V and J genes are those of that table, whereas D and trimming came from the DNA. The sample includes around 30,000 clones, around 76% of them seen just once. The chain combines TRBV4-2 with TRBJ1-2; D is unresolved. The sample taken for sequencing was CD4+ T cells from blood buffy coats. This sequence originates from a human donor in good health. This CDR3 is CASSQDYNPGYGYTF. The CDR3 DNA reads as TGTGCCAGCAGCCAAGACTACAATCCGGGCTATGGCTACACCTTC.